The 29 T cell receptor beta chains below were found in one sample sequenced in a study of CD8 T cells in ankylosing spondylitis. These receptors' targets are unknown. TCRdb passed the 5' RACE reads through MiXCR, listing each CDR3 protein once. The table lists more than 650,000 distinct CDR3 sequences, about 12% of them singletons. Study-wide points: Roughly eight highly homologous variants made up a TCR beta motif, and this motif appeared characteristic of ankylosing spondylitis blood.

Sequences were obtained from blood, either unsorted or a sorted T cell fraction (not recorded which). The receptors here all came from a male donor with ankylosing spondylitis.

This clonotype was detected only a few times. The V gene is TRBV5-1, the J gene TRBJ1-2; D possibly corresponds to TRBD1 (6 bases). The CDR3 has 15 residues. The V and J ends lost 5 bases and 4 bases respectively, with 18 bases between them. The germline V gene has CDR1 SGHRS and CDR2 YFSETQ. The CDR3 region is CASSWMTGSFYGYTF. As DNA, the CDR3 is TGCGCCAGCAGTTGGATGACAGGTAGCTTCTATGGCTACACCTTC. Looking up the rest from reference TRBV5-1 and TRBJ1-2 gives the full variable domain: KAGVTQTPRYLIKTRGQQVTLSCSPISGHRSVSWYQQTPGQGLQFLFEYFSETQRNKGNFPGRFSGRQFSNSRSEMNVSTLELGDSALYLCASSWMTGSFYGYTFGSGTRLTVV.

The chain recombines TRBV11-1 with TRBJ1-2; D is uncertain. Germline loops: CDR1 SGHAT, CDR2 FQDESV (reference sequence). The CDR3 is made up of 12 amino acids. Trimming cost V 4 bases and J 14 bases, with 17 bases left between them. For the CDR3, the DNA is TGTGCCAGCAGCTCTGGCCCGGAGGGAGGTACCTTC. As protein: CASSSGPEGGTF.

This rearrangement joins TRBV6-2 or TRBV6-3 to TRBJ1-1, with D perhaps TRBD1 (6 bases). From germline, CDR1 is MNHEY and CDR2 SVGEGT. The CDR3 totals 16 residues. Between the trimmed V and J ends, which lost 7 bases and 2 bases, there was a span of 20 bases. CDR3 sequence reads: CASIDGSGTPNTEAFF. CDR3 nucleotides: TGTGCCAGCATAGATGGATCCGGGACACCAAACACTGAAGCTTTCTTT.

The chain combines TRBV27 with TRBJ2-2; 10 bases agree with TRBD2. Germline V gives CDR1 MNHEY, CDR2 SMNVEV (reference sequence). Trimming cost V 3 bases and J 5 bases; bases outside gene matches: 9. The CDR3 contains 17 residues. The CDR3 is CASSLPLTSGATGELFF. CDR3 bases: TGTGCCAGCAGTTTGCCACTTACTAGCGGGGCGACCGGGGAGCTGTTTTTT.

The table lists this clonotype with many counts. CDR3 protein: CSARDLRTDYGYTF. CDR3 sequence (DNA): TGCAGTGCTAGAGATCTTAGGACAGACTATGGCTACACCTTC. This chain links TRBV20-1 with TRBJ1-2; weak D call: TRBD1 (6 bases). V shed 0 bases and J shed 3 bases, with 11 bases lying between them. Germline V gene sequence: CDR1 DFQATT, CDR2 SNEGSKA (reference sequence). The CDR3 runs 14 residues.

V and J are TRBV28 and TRBJ2-7; D gene unclear. Germline loops: CDR1 MDHEN, CDR2 SYDVKM. CDR3 length: 18 amino acids. The V end lost 1 base, the J end lost 0 bases, and 19 bases lay between the germline ends. Written as DNA, the CDR3 is TGTGCCAGCAGTTTATCCCTGTTTGTAACGGAGAGCTCCTACGAGCAGTACTTC. Translation gives CASSLSLFVTESSYEQYF.

The chain recombines TRBV20-1 with TRBJ2-5; TRBD2 might be the D (5 bases). The length of the CDR3 is 14 residues. The germline V and J ends were trimmed by 0 bases and 3 bases, with 11 bases remaining between them. In germline, CDR1 is DFQATT, CDR2 SNEGSKA (reference sequence). The CDR3, as DNA: TGCAGTGCTAGAGACCTGAAGAGGGAAGAGACCCAGTACTTC. This sequence encodes CSARDLKREETQYF.

The V and J genes are TRBV20-1 and TRBJ2-1, with TRBD2 matching over 7 bases. The CDR3 consists of 14 residues. Per germline, CDR1 DFQATT and CDR2 SNEGSKA (reference sequence). V was pared by 6 bases and J by 3 bases, with 8 bases of the junction left unmatched. The CDR3, as DNA: TGCAGTGCCCCGTATGGGAGGGGCTACAATGAGCAGTTCTTC. Translating it yields CSAPYGRGYNEQFF.

The sample holds a few counts of this clonotype. J is TRBJ2-5 and V is TRBV29-1; D is possibly TRBD2 (6 bases). V shed 4 bases and J shed 2 bases, with 14 bases lying between them. Looked up from germline, CDR1 is SQVTM and CDR2 is ANQGSEA. This CDR3 contains 14 residues. The CDR3 here is CSVARSRGQETQYF. The CDR3 DNA follows: TGCAGCGTTGCTCGTTCCCGGGGGCAAGAGACCCAGTACTTC.

The gene calls are TRBV10-3 and TRBJ2-5; 9 bases are a match to TRBD1. CDR1 and CDR2 from the germline V gene are ENHRY and SYGVKD. V lost 11 bases, J lost 1 base, and 14 bases stayed unmatched. CDR3 length: 16 amino acids. The CDR3 region has the DNA TGTGCCTCCCGACCTCAGACAGGGGGTGGCCAAGAGACCCAGTACTTC. Its translation is CASRPQTGGGQETQYF.

The chain has TRBV4-2 and TRBJ2-5; D assignment may be TRBD1 or TRBD2 (6 bases each). CDR1 and CDR2 from the germline V gene are LGHNA and YNFKEQ. The V and J ends lost 3 bases and 2 bases respectively, with 13 bases between them. The CDR3 sequence is 15 residues long. CDR3 sequence: CASSHPEGGQETQYF. For the CDR3, the DNA is TGTGCCAGCAGCCACCCCGAGGGGGGTCAAGAGACCCAGTACTTC.

The chain couples TRBV7-9 to TRBJ2-1; D is perhaps TRBD1 (5 bases). Trimming pared 2 bases from V and 2 bases from J, leaving 10 bases between. The CDR3 is 15 residues long. In germline, CDR1 is SEHNR, CDR2 FQNEAQ (reference sequence). CDR3: CASSLMQGPYNEQFF. In DNA, the CDR3 is TGTGCCAGCAGCTTAATGCAGGGCCCCTACAATGAGCAGTTCTTC.

This clonotype was seen just once. A read error may account for a junction end that differs from germline. The rearrangement links TRBV20-1 to TRBJ2-3; 7 bases map to TRBD2. CDR3 size: 14 residues. Germline CDR1 reads DFQATT; CDR2 reads SNEGSKA (reference sequence). In nucleotides, the CDR3 is TGCAGTGCCAAAAGAGCGGGAACCACAGATATGCAGTATTTT. Encoded protein: CSAKRAGTTDMQYF.

There are a few counts of this clonotype. The V and J genes are TRBV29-1 and TRBJ2-1, with 8 bases identical to TRBD2. CDR3 length: 15 residues. The germline V gene has CDR1 SQVTM and CDR2 ANQGSEA. The trim removed 3 bases at V and 1 base at J, leaving 5 bases unmatched. The CDR3 region is CSVEVRGVSYNEQFF. DNA of the CDR3: TGCAGCGTTGAGGTGCGGGGGGTGTCCTACAATGAGCAGTTCTTC.

Only a few counts were recorded for this clonotype. The chain is built from TRBV10-1 and TRBJ2-1, with 9 bases that match TRBD1. Germline values: CDR1 WNHNN, CDR2 SYGVQD (reference sequence). This CDR3 has 17 amino acids. V lost 4 bases and J lost 3; bases outside the gene matches: 10. Here the CDR3 reads CASSGGLGTGNYNEQFF. DNA of the CDR3: TGCGCCAGCAGTGGCGGTTTGGGGACAGGGAACTACAATGAGCAGTTCTTC.

J is TRBJ2-3 and V is TRBV7-2; weak D call: TRBD2 (5 bases). The V and J ends lost 3 bases and 3 bases respectively, with 13 bases between them. The CDR3 runs to 15 residues. Germline V CDR1 and CDR2: SGHTA, FQGNSA. CDR3 loop: CASSFGLLRTDTQYF. The CDR3 DNA sequence: TGTGCCAGCAGCTTCGGACTGCTTAGGACAGATACGCAGTATTTT.

The chain joins TRBV7-2 to TRBJ2-7; 10 bases map to TRBD1. Germline CDR1 reads SGHTA; CDR2 reads FQGNSA. Losses at the gene ends were 4 bases for V and 5 bases for J; bases not matched to a gene: 5. This CDR3 region has 14 residues. CDR3 residues: CASSSRDRGDEQYF. The CDR3 bases are TGTGCCAGCAGCTCCCGGGACAGGGGTGACGAGCAGTACTTC. Variable domain in full (rest from reference TRBV7-2 and TRBJ2-7): GAGVSQSPSNKVTEKGKDVELRCDPISGHTALYWYRQSLGQGLEFLIYFQGNSAPDKSGLPSDRFSAERTGGSVSTLTIQRTQQEDSAVYLCASSSRDRGDEQYFGPGTRLTVT.

This clonotype appeared a few times. The rearrangement links TRBV20-1 to TRBJ1-6; D gene uncertain. Germline CDR1 is DFQATT and CDR2 is SNEGSKA (reference sequence). The CDR3 is made up of 14 amino acids. The ends were cut back, 6 bases at V and 9 bases at J, with 18 bases in the middle. CDR3 nucleotides: TGCAGTGCCCCGCGGCAGATACTTTCTTCACCCCTCCACTTT. This codes for CSAPRQILSSPLHF.

CDR3 DNA: TGTGCCAGTACCACGCCTGGGGCACTCTATGGCTACACCTTC. Translated: CASTTPGALYGYTF. The rearrangement joins TRBV19 to TRBJ1-2, with TRBD1 as a possible D gene (5 bases). Germline V gene data show CDR1 as LNHDA and CDR2 as SQIVND (reference sequence). V was trimmed by 7 bases and J by 4 bases, leaving 16 bases between them. This CDR3 has 14 amino acids.

This clonotype was found a few times. This chain uses TRBV5-6 with TRBJ2-5; 7 bases are shared with TRBD2. The CDR3 spans 14 residues. V gave up 5 bases and J gave up 5 bases; unmatched junction bases: 9. From germline, CDR1 is SGHDT and CDR2 YYEEEE. DNA of the CDR3: TGTGCCAGCAGAAATCGCTGGGGAGGGGAGACCCAGTACTTC. This translates into CASRNRWGGETQYF.

This clonotype occurred a few times. The V gene is TRBV6-2 or TRBV6-3, the J gene TRBJ2-5; D might be TRBD2 (7 bases). Germline values: CDR1 MNHEY, CDR2 SVGEGT. V was cut by 6 bases and J by 0 bases, with 17 bases left in between. The CDR3 is 16 residues long. This CDR3 is CASSPRGAEDQETQYF. The CDR3 coding sequence is TGTGCCAGCAGCCCCCGGGGGGCGGAAGACCAAGAGACCCAGTACTTC.

CDR3 sequence reads: CAIRLYENTEAFF. CDR3 DNA: TGTGCCATCAGACTTTACGAGAACACTGAAGCTTTCTTT. The chain joins TRBV10-3 to TRBJ1-1; D is unclear. The germline V gene has CDR1 ENHRY and CDR2 SYGVKD. This CDR3 spans 13 amino acids. Trimming took 6 bases from V and 1 from J, leaving 9 bases between them.

Many counts were recorded for this clonotype. V usage is TRBV29-1 and J usage is TRBJ1-2, with 7 bases identical to TRBD1. CDR3 length equals 13 residues. Germline CDR1 reads SQVTM; CDR2 reads ANQGSEA. Germline trimming cut 4 bases from V and 8 bases from J; bases unmatched to any gene: 10. The CDR3 spells CSVGDSLPLGYTF. DNA of the CDR3: TGCAGCGTTGGGGACAGCCTCCCTTTGGGCTACACCTTC.

The sample holds a few counts of this clonotype. V gene TRBV7-2 combines with J gene TRBJ2-1, with D unresolved. Germline CDR1 reads SGHTA; CDR2 reads FQGNSA. With 5 bases removed from V and 12 bases from J, the gap between germline ends came to 14 bases. The CDR3 loop spans 12 amino acids. The CDR3 nucleotides read TGTGCCAGCAGCAAGGGCCTGGTGAGGCAGTTCTTC. As protein: CASSKGLVRQFF.

The CDR3 here is CASSLIGTVSTEAFF. The CDR3 DNA reads as TGCGCCAGCAGTCTTATTGGAACTGTGAGCACTGAAGCTTTCTTT. This chain joins TRBV5-1 and TRBJ1-1, with unresolved D. The germline V gene encodes CDR1 SGHRS and CDR2 YFSETQ. CDR3 length equals 15 residues. Trimming left V 5 bases short and J 4 bases short, with 18 bases between. Looking up the rest from reference TRBV5-1 and TRBJ1-1 gives the full variable domain: KAGVTQTPRYLIKTRGQQVTLSCSPISGHRSVSWYQQTPGQGLQFLFEYFSETQRNKGNFPGRFSGRQFSNSRSEMNVSTLELGDSALYLCASSLIGTVSTEAFFGQGTRLTVV.

This clonotype has just a few counts. The V gene is TRBV6-2 or TRBV6-3, the J gene TRBJ2-2; D might be TRBD2 (6 bases). V dropped 6 bases and J dropped 7 bases, with 12 bases sitting between them. Germline values: CDR1 MNHEY, CDR2 SVGEGT. CDR3 length equals 13 residues. CDR3 protein: CASRSFGSGELFF. CDR3 DNA sequence: TGTGCCAGCAGATCCTTCGGGAGCGGGGAGCTGTTTTTT.

V usage is TRBV11-2 and J usage is TRBJ2-3; perhaps TRBD1 as D (5 bases). CDR1 SGHAT and CDR2 FQNNGV come from the germline V gene. The V end was cut by 5 bases, the J end by 2 bases, with 11 bases between. This CDR3 spans 14 amino acids. The CDR3 region is CASSHLGATDTQYF. Here the CDR3 DNA reads TGTGCCAGCAGCCACCTTGGGGCCACAGATACGCAGTATTTT. The complete variable domain, with remaining parts taken from reference TRBV11-2 and TRBJ2-3, reads EAGVAQSPRYKIIEKRQSVAFWCNPISGHATLYWYQQILGQGPKLLIQFQNNGVVDDSQLPKDRFSAERLKGVDSTLKIQPAKLEDSAVYLCASSHLGATDTQYFGPGTRLTVL.

The V and J genes are TRBV5-1 and TRBJ2-1; TRBD1 agrees at 7 bases. Per the germline V gene, CDR1 is SGHRS and CDR2 is YFSETQ. Trimming cost V 3 bases and J 0 bases; bases outside gene matches: 12. This CDR3 is built from 18 residues. CDR3 in DNA: TGCGCCAGCAGCTACAGGGGAATATCGGACAGCTCCTACAATGAGCAGTTCTTC. Translating it yields CASSYRGISDSSYNEQFF.

The V call is TRBV9, the J call TRBJ1-1; the match to TRBD1 covers 7 bases. V was clipped by 3 bases and J by 4 bases; unmatched bases: 6. CDR1 and CDR2 (germline): SGDLS, YYNGEE. The CDR3 is 14 residues long. The CDR3 DNA is TGTGCCAGCAGCGCCAGGGGACAGAGCACTGAAGCTTTCTTT. Amino acid sequence: CASSARGQSTEAFF.